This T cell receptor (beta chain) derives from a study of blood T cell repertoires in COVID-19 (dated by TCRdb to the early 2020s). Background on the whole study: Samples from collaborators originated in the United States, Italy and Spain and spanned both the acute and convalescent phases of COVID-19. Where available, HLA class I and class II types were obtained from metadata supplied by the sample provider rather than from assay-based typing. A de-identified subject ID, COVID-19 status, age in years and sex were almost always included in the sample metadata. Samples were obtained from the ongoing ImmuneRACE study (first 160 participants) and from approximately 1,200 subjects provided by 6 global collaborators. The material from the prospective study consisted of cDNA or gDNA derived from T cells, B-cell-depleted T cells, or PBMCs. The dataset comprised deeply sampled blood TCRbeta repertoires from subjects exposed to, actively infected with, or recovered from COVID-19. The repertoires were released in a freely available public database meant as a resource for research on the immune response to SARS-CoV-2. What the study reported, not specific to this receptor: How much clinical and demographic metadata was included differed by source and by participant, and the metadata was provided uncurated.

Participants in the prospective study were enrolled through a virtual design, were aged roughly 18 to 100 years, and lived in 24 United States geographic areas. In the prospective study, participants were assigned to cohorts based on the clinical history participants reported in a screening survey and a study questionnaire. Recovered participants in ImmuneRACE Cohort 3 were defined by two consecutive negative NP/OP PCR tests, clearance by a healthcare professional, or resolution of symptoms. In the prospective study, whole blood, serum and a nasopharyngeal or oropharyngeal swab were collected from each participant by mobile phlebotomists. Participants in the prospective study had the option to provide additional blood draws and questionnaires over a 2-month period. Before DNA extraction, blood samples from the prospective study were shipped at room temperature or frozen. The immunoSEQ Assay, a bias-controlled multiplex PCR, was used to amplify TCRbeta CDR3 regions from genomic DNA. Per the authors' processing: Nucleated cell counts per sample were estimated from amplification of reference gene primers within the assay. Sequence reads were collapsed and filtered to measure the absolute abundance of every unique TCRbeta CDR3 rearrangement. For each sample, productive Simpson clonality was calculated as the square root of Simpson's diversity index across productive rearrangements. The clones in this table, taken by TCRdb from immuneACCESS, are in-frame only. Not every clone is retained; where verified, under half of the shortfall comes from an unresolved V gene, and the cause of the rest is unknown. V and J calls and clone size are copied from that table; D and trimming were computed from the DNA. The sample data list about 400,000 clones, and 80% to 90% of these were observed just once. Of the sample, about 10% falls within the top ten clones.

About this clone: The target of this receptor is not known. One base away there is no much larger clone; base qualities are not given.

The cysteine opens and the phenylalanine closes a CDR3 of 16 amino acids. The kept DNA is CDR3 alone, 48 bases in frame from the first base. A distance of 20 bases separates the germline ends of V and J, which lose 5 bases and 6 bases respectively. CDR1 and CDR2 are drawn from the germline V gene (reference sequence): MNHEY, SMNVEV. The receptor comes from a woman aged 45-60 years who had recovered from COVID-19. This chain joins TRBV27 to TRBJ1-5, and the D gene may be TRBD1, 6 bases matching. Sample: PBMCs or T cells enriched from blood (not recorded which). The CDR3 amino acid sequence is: CASSPLVGQGIQPQHF. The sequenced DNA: TGTGCCAGCAGTCCCCTGGTGGGGCAGGGGATTCAGCCCCAGCATTTT.